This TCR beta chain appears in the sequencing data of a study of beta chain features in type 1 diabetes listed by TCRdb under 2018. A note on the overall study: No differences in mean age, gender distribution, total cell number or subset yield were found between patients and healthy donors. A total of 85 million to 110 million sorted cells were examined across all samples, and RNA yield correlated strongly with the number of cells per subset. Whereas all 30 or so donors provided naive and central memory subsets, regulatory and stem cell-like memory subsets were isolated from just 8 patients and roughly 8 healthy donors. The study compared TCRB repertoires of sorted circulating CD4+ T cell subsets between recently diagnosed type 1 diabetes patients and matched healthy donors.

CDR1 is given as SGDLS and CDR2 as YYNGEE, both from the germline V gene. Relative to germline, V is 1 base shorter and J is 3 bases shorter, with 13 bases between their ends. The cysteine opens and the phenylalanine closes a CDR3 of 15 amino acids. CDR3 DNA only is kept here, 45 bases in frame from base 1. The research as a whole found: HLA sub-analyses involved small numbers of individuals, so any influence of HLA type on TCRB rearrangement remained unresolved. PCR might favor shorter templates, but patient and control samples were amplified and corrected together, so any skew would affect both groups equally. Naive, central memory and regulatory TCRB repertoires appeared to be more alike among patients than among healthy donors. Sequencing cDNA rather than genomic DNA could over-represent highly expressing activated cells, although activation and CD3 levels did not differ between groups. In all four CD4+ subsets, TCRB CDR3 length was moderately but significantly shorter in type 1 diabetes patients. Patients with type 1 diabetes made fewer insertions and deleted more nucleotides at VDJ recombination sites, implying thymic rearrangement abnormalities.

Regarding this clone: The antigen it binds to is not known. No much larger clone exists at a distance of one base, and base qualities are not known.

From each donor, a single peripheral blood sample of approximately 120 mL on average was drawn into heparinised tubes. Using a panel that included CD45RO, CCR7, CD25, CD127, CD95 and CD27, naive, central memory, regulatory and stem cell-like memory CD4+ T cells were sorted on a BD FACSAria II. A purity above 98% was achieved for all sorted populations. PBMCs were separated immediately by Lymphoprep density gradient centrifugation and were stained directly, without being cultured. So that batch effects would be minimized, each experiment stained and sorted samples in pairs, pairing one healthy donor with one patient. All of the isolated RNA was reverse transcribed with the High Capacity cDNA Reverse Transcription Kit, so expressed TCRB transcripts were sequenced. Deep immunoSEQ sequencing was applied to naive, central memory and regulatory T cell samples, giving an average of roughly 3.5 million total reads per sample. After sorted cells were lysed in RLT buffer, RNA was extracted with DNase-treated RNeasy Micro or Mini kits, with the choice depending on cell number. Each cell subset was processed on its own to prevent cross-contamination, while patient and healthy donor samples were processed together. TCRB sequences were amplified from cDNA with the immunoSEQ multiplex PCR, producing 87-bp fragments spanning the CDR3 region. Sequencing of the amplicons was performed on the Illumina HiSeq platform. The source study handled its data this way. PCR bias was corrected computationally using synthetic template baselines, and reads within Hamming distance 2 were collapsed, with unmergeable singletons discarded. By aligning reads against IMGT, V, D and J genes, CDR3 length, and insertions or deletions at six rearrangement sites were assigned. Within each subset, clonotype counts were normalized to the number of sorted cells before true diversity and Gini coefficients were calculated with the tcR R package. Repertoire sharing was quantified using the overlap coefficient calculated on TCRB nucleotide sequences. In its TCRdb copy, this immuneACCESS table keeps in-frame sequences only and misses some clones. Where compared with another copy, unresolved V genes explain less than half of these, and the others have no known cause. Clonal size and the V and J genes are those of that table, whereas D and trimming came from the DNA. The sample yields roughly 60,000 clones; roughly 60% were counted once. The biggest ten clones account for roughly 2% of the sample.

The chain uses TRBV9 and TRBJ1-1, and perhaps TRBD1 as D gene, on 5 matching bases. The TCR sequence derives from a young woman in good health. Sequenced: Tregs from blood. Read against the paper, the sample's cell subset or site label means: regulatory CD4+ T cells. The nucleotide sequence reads TGTGCCAGCAGCGTACACTCCCTGGGGCACACTGAAGCTTTCTTT. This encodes CASSVHSLGHTEAFF.